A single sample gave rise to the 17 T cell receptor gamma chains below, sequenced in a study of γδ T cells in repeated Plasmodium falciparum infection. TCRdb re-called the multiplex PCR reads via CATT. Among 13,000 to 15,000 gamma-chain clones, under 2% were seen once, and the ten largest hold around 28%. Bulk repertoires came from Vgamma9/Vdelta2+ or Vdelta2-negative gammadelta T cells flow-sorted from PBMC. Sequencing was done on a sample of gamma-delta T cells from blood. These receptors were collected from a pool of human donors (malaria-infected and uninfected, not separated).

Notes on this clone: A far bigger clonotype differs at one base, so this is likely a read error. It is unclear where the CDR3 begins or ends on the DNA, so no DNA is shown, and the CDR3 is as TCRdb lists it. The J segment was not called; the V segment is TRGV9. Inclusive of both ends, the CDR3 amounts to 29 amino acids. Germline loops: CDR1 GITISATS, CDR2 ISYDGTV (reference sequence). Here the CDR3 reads CALWEVRRNSLAVEQHLLSQVSIGRIQHF.

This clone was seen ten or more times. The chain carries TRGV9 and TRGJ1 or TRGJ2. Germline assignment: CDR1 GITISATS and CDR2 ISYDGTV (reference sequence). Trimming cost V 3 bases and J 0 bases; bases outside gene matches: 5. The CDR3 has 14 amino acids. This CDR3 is CALWEIANYYKKLF. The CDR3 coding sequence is TGTGCCTTGTGGGAGATTGCGAATTATTATAAGAAACTCTTT.

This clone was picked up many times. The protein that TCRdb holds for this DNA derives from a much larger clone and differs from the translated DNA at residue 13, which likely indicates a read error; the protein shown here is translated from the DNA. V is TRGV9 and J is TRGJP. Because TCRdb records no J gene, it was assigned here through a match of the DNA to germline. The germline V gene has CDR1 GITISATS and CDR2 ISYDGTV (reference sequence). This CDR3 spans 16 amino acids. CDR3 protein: CALWEVTELGKKVKVF. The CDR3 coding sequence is TGTGCCTTGTGGGAGGTGACAGAGTTGGGCAAAAAAGTCAAGGTATTT.

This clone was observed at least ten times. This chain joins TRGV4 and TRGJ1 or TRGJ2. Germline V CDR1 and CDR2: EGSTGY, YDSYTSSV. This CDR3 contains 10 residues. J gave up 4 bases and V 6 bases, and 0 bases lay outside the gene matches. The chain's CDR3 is CATWYYKKLF. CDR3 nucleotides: TGTGCCACCTGGTATTATAAGAAACTCTTT.

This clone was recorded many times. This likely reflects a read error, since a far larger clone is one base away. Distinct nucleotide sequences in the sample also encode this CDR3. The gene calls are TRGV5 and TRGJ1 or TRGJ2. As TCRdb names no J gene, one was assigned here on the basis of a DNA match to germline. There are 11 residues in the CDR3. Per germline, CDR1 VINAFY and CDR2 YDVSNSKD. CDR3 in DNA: TGCGCCACCCCATTATCTTATAAGAAACTCTTT. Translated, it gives CATPLSYKKLF.

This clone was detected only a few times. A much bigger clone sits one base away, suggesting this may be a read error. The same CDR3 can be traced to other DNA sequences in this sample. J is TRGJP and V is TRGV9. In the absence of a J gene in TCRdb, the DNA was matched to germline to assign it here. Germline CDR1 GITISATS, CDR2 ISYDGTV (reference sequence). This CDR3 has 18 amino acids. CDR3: CALWEVQDLELGKKIKVF. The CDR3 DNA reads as TGTGCCTTGTGGGAGGTGCAAGATCTAGAGTTGGGCAAAAAGATCAAGGTATTT.

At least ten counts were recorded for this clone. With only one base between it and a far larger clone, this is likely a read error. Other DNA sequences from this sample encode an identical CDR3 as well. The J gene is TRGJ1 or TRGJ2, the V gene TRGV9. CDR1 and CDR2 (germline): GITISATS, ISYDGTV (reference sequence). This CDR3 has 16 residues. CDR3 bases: TGTGCCTTGTGGGAGGCCCGGAAGTTCTATTATTACAAGAAACTCTTT. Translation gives CALWEARKFYYYKKLF.

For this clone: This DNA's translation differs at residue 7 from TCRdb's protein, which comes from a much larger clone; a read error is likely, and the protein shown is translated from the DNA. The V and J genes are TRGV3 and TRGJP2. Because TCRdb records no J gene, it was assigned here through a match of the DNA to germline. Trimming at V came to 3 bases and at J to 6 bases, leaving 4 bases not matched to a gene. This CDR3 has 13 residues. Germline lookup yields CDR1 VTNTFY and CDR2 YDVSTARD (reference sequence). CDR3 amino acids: CATWDEGDWIKTF. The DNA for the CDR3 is TGTGCCACCTGGGACGAGGGTGATTGGATCAAGACGTTT.

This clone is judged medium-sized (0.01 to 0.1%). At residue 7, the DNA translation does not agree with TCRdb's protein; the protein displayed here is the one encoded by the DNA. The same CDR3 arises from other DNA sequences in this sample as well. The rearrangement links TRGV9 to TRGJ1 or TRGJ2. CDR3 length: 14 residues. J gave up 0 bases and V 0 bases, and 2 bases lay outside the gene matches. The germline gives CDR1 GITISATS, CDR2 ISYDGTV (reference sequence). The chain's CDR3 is CALWEVRNYYKKLF. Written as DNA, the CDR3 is TGTGCCTTGTGGGAGGTGCGGAATTATTATAAGAAACTCTTT.

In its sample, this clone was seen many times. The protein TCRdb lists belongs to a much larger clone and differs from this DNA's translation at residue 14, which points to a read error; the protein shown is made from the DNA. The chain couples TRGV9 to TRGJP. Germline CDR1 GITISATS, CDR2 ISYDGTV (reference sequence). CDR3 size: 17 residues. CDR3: CALWEVNKELGKKTKVF. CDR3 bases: TGTGCCTTGTGGGAGGTGAATAAAGAGTTGGGCAAAAAAACCAAGGTATTT.

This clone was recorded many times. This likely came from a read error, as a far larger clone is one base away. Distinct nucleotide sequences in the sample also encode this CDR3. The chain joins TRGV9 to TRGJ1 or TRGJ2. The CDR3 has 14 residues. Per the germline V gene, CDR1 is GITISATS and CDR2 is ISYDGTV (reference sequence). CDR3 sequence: CALWEVQGGYKKLF. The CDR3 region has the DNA TGTGCCTTGTGGGAGGTGCAGGGGGGGTATAAGAAGCTCTTT.

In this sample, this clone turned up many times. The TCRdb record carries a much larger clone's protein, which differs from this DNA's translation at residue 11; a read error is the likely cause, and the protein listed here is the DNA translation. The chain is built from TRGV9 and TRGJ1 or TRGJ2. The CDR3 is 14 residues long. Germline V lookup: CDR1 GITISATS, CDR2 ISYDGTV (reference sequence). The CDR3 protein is CALWEVQGGYMKLF. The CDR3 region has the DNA TGTGCCTTGTGGGAGGTGCAGGGGGGGTATATGAAACTCTTT.

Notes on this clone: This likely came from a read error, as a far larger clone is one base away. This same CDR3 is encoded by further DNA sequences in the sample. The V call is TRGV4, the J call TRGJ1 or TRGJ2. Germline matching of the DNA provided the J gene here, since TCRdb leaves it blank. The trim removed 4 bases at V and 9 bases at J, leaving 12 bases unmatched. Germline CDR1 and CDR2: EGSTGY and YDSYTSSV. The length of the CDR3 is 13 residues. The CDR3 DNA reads TGTGCCACCTGGGACGGGCATTACTGTAAGAAACTCTTT. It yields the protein CATWDGHYCKKLF.

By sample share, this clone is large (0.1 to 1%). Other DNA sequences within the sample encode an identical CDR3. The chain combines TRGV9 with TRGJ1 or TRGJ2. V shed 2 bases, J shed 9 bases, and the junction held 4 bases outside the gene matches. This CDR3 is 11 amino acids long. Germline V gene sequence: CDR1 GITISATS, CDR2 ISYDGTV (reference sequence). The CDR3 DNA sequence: TGTGCCTTGTGGGAGGGGAGTAAGAAACTCTTT. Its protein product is CALWEGSKKLF.

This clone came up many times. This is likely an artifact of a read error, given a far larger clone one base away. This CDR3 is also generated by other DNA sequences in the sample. The CDR3 DNA follows: TGTGCCTTGTGGGAGCTTTTTCAGAAACTCTTT. It codes for CALWELFQKLF. The chain joins TRGV9 to TRGJ1 or TRGJ2. Since TCRdb gives no J gene, matching the DNA to germline was used here to assign it. Germline V gene sequence: CDR1 GITISATS, CDR2 ISYDGTV (reference sequence). V shed 3 bases, J shed 11 bases, and the junction held 7 bases outside the gene matches. The length of the CDR3 is 11 residues.

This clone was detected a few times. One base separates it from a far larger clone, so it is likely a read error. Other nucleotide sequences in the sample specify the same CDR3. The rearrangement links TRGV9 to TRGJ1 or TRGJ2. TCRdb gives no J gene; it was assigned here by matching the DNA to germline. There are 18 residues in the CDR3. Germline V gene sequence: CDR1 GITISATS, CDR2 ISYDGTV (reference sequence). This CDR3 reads CALWEVQSYNSNYYKKLF. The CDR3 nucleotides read TGTGCTTTGTGGGAGGTGCAGTCCTACAATTCGAATTATTATAAGAAACTCTTT.

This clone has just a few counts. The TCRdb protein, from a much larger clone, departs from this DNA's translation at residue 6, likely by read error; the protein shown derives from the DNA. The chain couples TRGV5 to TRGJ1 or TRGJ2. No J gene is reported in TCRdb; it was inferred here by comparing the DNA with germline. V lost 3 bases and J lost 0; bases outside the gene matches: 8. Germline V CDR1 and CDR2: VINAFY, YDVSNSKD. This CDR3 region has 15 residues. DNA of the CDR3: TGTGCCACCTGGGACGGGCCAAAGAATTATTATAAGAAACTCTTT. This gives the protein CATWDGPKNYYKKLF.